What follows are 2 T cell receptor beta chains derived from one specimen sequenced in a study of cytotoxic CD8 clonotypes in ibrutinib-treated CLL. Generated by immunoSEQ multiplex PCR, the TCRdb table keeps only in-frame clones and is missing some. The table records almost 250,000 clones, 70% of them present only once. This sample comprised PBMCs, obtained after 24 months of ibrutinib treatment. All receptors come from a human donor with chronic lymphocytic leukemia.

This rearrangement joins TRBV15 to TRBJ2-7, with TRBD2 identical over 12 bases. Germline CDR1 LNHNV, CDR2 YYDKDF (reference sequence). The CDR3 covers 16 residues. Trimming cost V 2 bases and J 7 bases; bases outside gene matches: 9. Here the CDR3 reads CATSRSPTSGSREQYF. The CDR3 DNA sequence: TGTGCCACCAGCAGATCACCGACTAGCGGGAGTAGGGAGCAGTACTTC. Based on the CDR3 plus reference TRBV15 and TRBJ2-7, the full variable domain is DAMVIQNPRYQVTQFGKPVTLSCSQTLNHNVMYWYQQKSSQAPKLLFHYYDKDFNNEADTPDNFQSRRPNTSFCFLDIRSPGLGDTAMYLCATSRSPTSGSREQYFGPGTRLTVT.

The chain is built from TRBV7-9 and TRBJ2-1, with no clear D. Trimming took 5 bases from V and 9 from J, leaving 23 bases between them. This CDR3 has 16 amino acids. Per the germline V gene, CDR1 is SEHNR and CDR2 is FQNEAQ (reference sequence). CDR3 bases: TGTGCCAGCAGCCCACCACTCTCCCCTATTGTTAGTGAGCAGTTCTTC. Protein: CASSPPLSPIVSEQFF.